This T cell receptor beta chain came from a study of OX40 agonist ivuxolimab in advanced cancers. Study background: Three individuals attained partial responses, comprising one hepatocellular carcinoma case and two cutaneous melanoma cases.

This CDR3 contains 15 residues. Germline V CDR1 and CDR2: SEHNR, FQNEAQ (reference sequence). J gave up 0 bases and V 2 bases, and 1 base lay outside the gene matches. Clones were sequenced by immunoSEQ multiplex PCR, and TCRdb holds only the in-frame ones, with some missing. Of about 110,000 clones in the sample, more than 85% are singletons; the top ten hold 0.66%. This clone has only one observation. This sequence joins TRBV7-9 and TRBJ2-7; TRBD2 matches 10 bases. The sequenced sample was CD4+ or CD8+ T cells sorted from blood, obtained in a trial of the OX40 agonist ivuxolimab. This sequence originates from an adult with an advanced solid tumor such as melanoma, head and neck, liver or kidney cancer. The CDR3 region is CASSLPSGSSYEQYF. CDR3 DNA: TGTGCCAGCAGCTTACCTAGCGGGAGCTCCTACGAGCAGTACTTC.